This T cell receptor (beta chain) was sequenced in a study of blood T cell repertoires in COVID-19. The data were produced by immunoSEQ multiplex PCR, yet TCRdb's version contains in-frame clones alone and is incomplete. The sample carries some 90,000 clones, around 90% recorded once. This CDR3 comprises 15 residues. The V gene lost 1 base and the J gene lost 1 base, with 11 bases spanning the gap. The V gene's germline CDR1 is SGHRS and CDR2 YFSETQ. Sequencing was performed on peripheral blood. This clonotype was sampled from a woman of 80 years or more with active or convalescent COVID-19. The gene calls are TRBV5-1 and TRBJ2-5; a possible D gene is TRBD2 (6 bases). CDR3 sequence reads: CASSLRASVQETQYF. CDR3 DNA sequence: TGCGCCAGCAGCTTGAGGGCTAGCGTCCAAGAGACCCAGTACTTC. Together with reference TRBV5-1 and TRBJ2-5, the CDR3 gives the full variable domain: KAGVTQTPRYLIKTRGQQVTLSCSPISGHRSVSWYQQTPGQGLQFLFEYFSETQRNKGNFPGRFSGRQFSNSRSEMNVSTLELGDSALYLCASSLRASVQETQYFGPGTRLLVL.